A single sample gave rise to the 7 T cell receptor beta chains below, sequenced in a study of identical twins. TCRdb fed the 5' RACE reads into MiXCR, producing one record per CDR3 protein. The sample records 1.5 million to 2 million distinct CDR3 sequences, roughly a third being singletons. The sample was cord blood. The receptors were sampled from a newborn girl in good health.

This clonotype came up many times. The V call is TRBV6-5, the J call TRBJ1-2; D remains ambiguous. CDR1 is MNHEY and CDR2 is SVGAGI in the germline V gene. The CDR3 consists of 15 residues. Trimming shortened V by 0 bases and J by 5 bases, and 13 bases separated the two germline ends. CDR3 in amino acids: CASSYSDRAEYGYTF. CDR3 coding DNA: TGTGCCAGCAGTTACTCCGACCGAGCAGAATATGGCTACACCTTC.

V usage is TRBV16 and J usage is TRBJ1-6; maybe TRBD1 (6 bases). Germline V gene lookup returns CDR1 KGHSY and CDR2 FQNENV. The CDR3 totals 15 residues. The ends were cut back, 4 bases at V and 8 bases at J, with 15 bases in the middle. The chain's CDR3 is CASSPGGDTYSPLHF. CDR3 bases: TGTGCCAGCAGCCCAGGAGGGGACACTTATTCACCCCTCCACTTT.

This clonotype was detected a few times. J is TRBJ2-7 and V is TRBV13; the match to TRBD2 covers 10 bases. The CDR3 is made up of 15 amino acids. In germline, CDR1 is PRHDT, CDR2 FYEKMQ (reference sequence). The V and J ends lost 2 bases and 7 bases, in that order; junction bases with no gene match: 8. The CDR3 is CASSLLAGESGEQYF. The CDR3 bases are TGTGCCAGCAGCTTACTAGCGGGGGAGTCGGGGGAGCAGTACTTC.

The rearrangement joins TRBV3-1 to TRBJ2-1; 9 bases line up with TRBD2. V gave up 9 bases and J gave up 0 bases; unmatched junction bases: 6. The CDR3 consists of 15 residues. Germline CDR1 LGHDT, CDR2 YNNKEL (reference sequence). Here the CDR3 DNA reads TGTGCCAGTCATAGCGGGGGCCTCTCCTACAATGAGCAGTTCTTC. Its translation is CASHSGGLSYNEQFF.

The CDR3: CSARDGGRGGNEQFF. Here the CDR3 DNA reads TGCAGTGCTAGAGATGGCGGGAGGGGAGGCAATGAGCAGTTCTTC. The chain links TRBV20-1 to TRBJ2-1; 9 nucleotides align to TRBD2. Germline V CDR1 and CDR2: DFQATT, SNEGSKA (reference sequence). The CDR3 is 15 amino acids. J lost 6 bases, V lost 0 bases, and 6 bases had no gene match.

The genes are TRBV29-1 and TRBJ2-2; 7 positions match TRBD2. J gave up 0 bases and V 4 bases, and 2 bases lay outside the gene matches. Germline V gene sequence: CDR1 SQVTM, CDR2 ANQGSEA. The CDR3 is 14 amino acids. CDR3 region: CSVGLAANTGELFF. The CDR3 region has the DNA TGCAGCGTTGGTCTAGCGGCGAACACCGGGGAGCTGTTTTTT.

The V gene is TRBV4-2, the J gene TRBJ2-3; D call uncertain. V lost 1 base, J lost 1 base, and 12 bases lay in between. CDR3 length: 16 residues. Germline V gene data show CDR1 as LGHNA and CDR2 as YNFKEQ. CDR3 in DNA: TGTGCCAGCAGCCAAGGCGTCCTCCAGGGCACAGATACGCAGTATTTT. Its protein is CASSQGVLQGTDTQYF.